Presented here are 14 T cell receptor beta chains from one specimen sequenced in a study of beta chain features in type 1 diabetes. Isolated RNA was reverse transcribed in full, so expressed TCRB transcripts were sequenced. The repertoire was sequenced with immunoSEQ multiplex PCR; TCRdb's copy has only in-frame clones and lacks some. The sample lists around 240,000 clones; around 10% were seen once. Sequencing was performed on naive CD4+ T cells from blood. Receptor source: a woman between 18 and 29 years old in good health.

This clone was recorded a few times. Different DNA sequences within this sample yield the same CDR3. V usage is TRBV18 and J usage is TRBJ1-1, with TRBD1 identical over 8 bases. The V segment lost 3 bases and the J segment 0 bases; nucleotides outside the gene matches: 3. CDR1 is KGHSH and CDR2 is LQKENI in the germline V gene. The CDR3 consists of 15 residues. Written as DNA, the CDR3 is TGTGCCAGCTCACCTTTGGGACAGGTGAACACTGAAGCTTTCTTT. Protein sequence: CASSPLGQVNTEAFF.

This chain uses TRBV7-6 with TRBJ2-1, with 7 bases that match TRBD2. The CDR3 runs to 17 residues. Unmatched junction bases numbered 10, after V lost 4 bases and J lost 1 base. Germline CDR1 SGHVS, CDR2 FNYEAQ. The CDR3 DNA is TGTGCCAGCAGCTCCATCGGCGGGAGTGCTTCCTACAATGAGCAGTTCTTC. The encoded protein is CASSSIGGSASYNEQFF. Full variable domain (missing parts from reference TRBV7-6 and TRBJ2-1): GAGVSQSPRYKVTKRGQDVALRCDPISGHVSLYWYRQALGQGPEFLTYFNYEAQQDKSGLPNDRFSAERPEGSISTLTIQRTEQRDSAMYRCASSSIGGSASYNEQFFGPGTRLTVL.

This chain joins TRBV6-5 and TRBJ1-1; 7 nucleotides match TRBD1. Germline V gene data show CDR1 as MNHEY and CDR2 as SVGAGI. There are 10 residues in the CDR3. Losses at the gene ends were 10 bases for V and 11 bases for J; bases not matched to a gene: 7. This CDR3 is CATGRGLAFF. Here the CDR3 DNA reads TGTGCCACGGGCAGGGGGTTGGCTTTCTTT.

This clone was counted only a few times. The V call is TRBV4-1, the J call TRBJ1-2; no clear D gene. The CDR3 covers 13 residues. CDR1 is MGHRA and CDR2 is YSYEKL in the germline V gene. V was shortened by 3 bases and J by 5 bases, with 10 bases between the two germline ends. CDR3 bases: TGCGCCAGCAGCCAGACAAGGGAGTATGGCTACACCTTC. Its protein product is CASSQTREYGYTF.

This clone was picked up a small number of times. The J gene is TRBJ2-5, the V gene TRBV19, with D tentatively TRBD2 (5 bases). CDR3 length: 15 amino acids. The germline CDR1 and CDR2 sequences are LNHDA and SQIVND (reference sequence). With 5 bases removed from V and 5 bases from J, the gap between germline ends came to 18 bases. CDR3 bases: TGTGCCAGTAGTTCCCCCTCGGGAATAAGTGAGACCCAGTACTTC. The encoded protein is CASSSPSGISETQYF.

The V gene is TRBV13, the J gene TRBJ2-1; 7 bases agree with TRBD1. The J segment lost 6 bases and the V segment lost 4 bases, leaving 12 bases of the junction unmatched. The CDR3 spans 16 residues. Germline CDR1 is PRHDT and CDR2 is FYEKMQ (reference sequence). CDR3 loop: CASSYRGQPGVNEQFF. Here the CDR3 DNA reads TGTGCCAGCAGCTACCGGGGACAGCCCGGGGTCAATGAGCAGTTCTTC. The variable domain in full, completed from reference TRBV13 and TRBJ2-1, reads AAGVIQSPRHLIKEKRETATLKCYPIPRHDTVYWYQQGPGQDPQFLISFYEKMQSDKGSIPDRFSAQQFSDYHSELNMSSLELGDSALYFCASSYRGQPGVNEQFFGPGTRLTVL.

The rearrangement links TRBV6-1 to TRBJ1-5; tentative D call: TRBD1 (6 bases). Trimming took 8 bases from V and 1 from J, leaving 15 bases between them. The germline V gene encodes CDR1 MNHNS and CDR2 SASEGT. CDR3 length equals 15 residues. CDR3 residues: CASGYRAKSNQPQHF. The CDR3 coding sequence is TGTGCCAGCGGGTACAGGGCCAAAAGCAATCAGCCCCAGCATTTT.

The genes are TRBV6-1 and TRBJ1-1; 11 bases align to TRBD1. Germline V gene sequence: CDR1 MNHNS, CDR2 SASEGT. This CDR3 comprises 20 residues. V was clipped by 4 bases and J by 0 bases; unmatched bases: 16. CDR3 residues: CASSVPAGGQGVWVNTEAFF. CDR3 DNA sequence: TGTGCCAGCAGTGTCCCGGCGGGGGGACAGGGGGTTTGGGTGAACACTGAAGCTTTCTTT.

The CDR3 DNA reads TGTGCCAGCAGTTACGGCCAAAATAGCAATCAGCCCCAGCATTTT. Translated, it gives CASSYGQNSNQPQHF. J is TRBJ1-5 and V is TRBV6-5; D is unresolved. The CDR3 has 15 residues. Germline V CDR1 and CDR2: MNHEY, SVGAGI. The germline V and J ends were trimmed by 2 bases and 0 bases, with 8 bases remaining between them.

The chain employs TRBV2 and TRBJ2-5, with 10 bases aligning to TRBD1. V dropped 6 bases and J dropped 0; count of bases not matched to a gene: 7. The germline CDR1 and CDR2 sequences are SNHLY and FYNNEI. The CDR3 is 16 residues long. CDR3 DNA sequence: TGTGCCAGCAGGGACTTGGGGACAGGGGACCAAGAGACCCAGTACTTC. Protein sequence: CASRDLGTGDQETQYF. Supplemented by reference TRBV2 and TRBJ2-5, the full variable domain reads EPEVTQTPSHQVTQMGQEVILRCVPISNHLYFYWYRQILGQKVEFLVSFYNNEISEKSEIFDDQFSVERPDGSNFTLKIRSTKLEDSAMYFCASRDLGTGDQETQYFGPGTRLLVL.

The chain recombines TRBV12-5 with TRBJ2-7, with a possible D match to TRBD1 (7 bases). Germline assignment: CDR1 LGHNT and CDR2 FRNRAP. V was pared by 2 bases and J by 2 bases, with 13 bases between. The CDR3 is 15 residues long. Written as DNA, the CDR3 is TGTGCTAGTGGTTTGTGGAGGGACAGCACCTACGAGCAGTACTTC. It codes for CASGLWRDSTYEQYF.

The chain has TRBV5-6 and TRBJ2-1; 9 bases are shared with TRBD1. Looked up from germline, CDR1 is SGHDT and CDR2 is YYEEEE. With V trimmed by 6 bases and J by 0 bases, 7 bases remained unmatched. The CDR3 totals 16 residues. CDR3 DNA: TGTGCCAGCACCCAACAGGGGGCAGGCTCCTACAATGAGCAGTTCTTC. Translating gives CASTQQGAGSYNEQFF. The full variable domain, with the rest looked up from reference TRBV5-6 and TRBJ2-1, is DAGVTQSPTHLIKTRGQQVTLRCSPKSGHDTVSWYQQALGQGPQFIFQYYEEEERQRGNFPDRFSGHQFPNYSSELNVNALLLGDSALYLCASTQQGAGSYNEQFFGPGTRLTVL.

This clone showed up just a few times. The chain joins TRBV6-1 to TRBJ1-1, with D tentatively TRBD1 (5 bases). The V end lost 5 bases, the J end lost 0 bases, and 10 bases lay between the germline ends. Germline CDR1 MNHNS, CDR2 SASEGT. The CDR3 has 14 residues. The CDR3 reads CASSIDSLNTEAFF. CDR3 nucleotide sequence: TGTGCCAGCAGTATTGACAGCCTGAACACTGAAGCTTTCTTT.

CDR3 nucleotide sequence: TGTGCCAGCAGCTTAGATCTGGGGGGCGAGCAGTACTTC. Translation gives CASSLDLGGEQYF. This chain joins TRBV11-2 and TRBJ2-7, with D perhaps matching TRBD2 (6 bases). Germline V gene lookup returns CDR1 SGHAT and CDR2 FQNNGV. The CDR3 extends over 13 amino acids. Deletions cut 0 bases from V and 6 bases from J, with 9 bases between. Drawing the rest from reference TRBV11-2 and TRBJ2-7, the complete variable domain is EAGVAQSPRYKIIEKRQSVAFWCNPISGHATLYWYQQILGQGPKLLIQFQNNGVVDDSQLPKDRFSAERLKGVDSTLKIQPAKLEDSAVYLCASSLDLGGEQYFGPGTRLTVT.